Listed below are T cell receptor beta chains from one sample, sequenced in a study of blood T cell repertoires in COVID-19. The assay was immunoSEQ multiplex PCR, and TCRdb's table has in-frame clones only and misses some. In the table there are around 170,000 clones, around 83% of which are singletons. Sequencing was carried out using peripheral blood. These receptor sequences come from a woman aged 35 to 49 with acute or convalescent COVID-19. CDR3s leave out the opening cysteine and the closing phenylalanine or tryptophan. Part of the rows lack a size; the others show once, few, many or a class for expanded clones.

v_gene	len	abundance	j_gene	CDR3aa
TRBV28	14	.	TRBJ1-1	ASSSYPTGGDTEAF
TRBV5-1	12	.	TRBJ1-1	ASSWDRANTEAF
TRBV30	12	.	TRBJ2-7	AWVSGQSRGEQY
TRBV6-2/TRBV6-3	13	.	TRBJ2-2	ASSYAGGRTGELF
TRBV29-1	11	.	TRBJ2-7	SARQGASSEQY
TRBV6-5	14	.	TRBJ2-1	ASSSAGWEEHNEQF
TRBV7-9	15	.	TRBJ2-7	ASTRWDFRTSSYEQY
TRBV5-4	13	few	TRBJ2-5	ASSLGRASGETQY
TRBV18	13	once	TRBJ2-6	ASSPGQTGANVLT
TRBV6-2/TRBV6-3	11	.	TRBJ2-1	ASSGQGVNEQF
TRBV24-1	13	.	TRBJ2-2	ATSDFPNLTGELF
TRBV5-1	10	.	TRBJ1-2	ASSFDSYGYT
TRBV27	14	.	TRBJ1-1	ASSLSYFSGSTEAF
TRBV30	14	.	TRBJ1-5	AWSGSVIYSNQPQH
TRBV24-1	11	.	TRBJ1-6	ATSRTEGSPLH
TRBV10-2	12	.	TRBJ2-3	ASSGETMTDTQY
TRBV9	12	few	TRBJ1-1	ASSRQGTYTEAF
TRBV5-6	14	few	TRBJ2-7	ASSLGGRILSYEQY
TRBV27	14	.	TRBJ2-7	ASSLSILAASYEQY
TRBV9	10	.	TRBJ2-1	ASSAQGYEQF
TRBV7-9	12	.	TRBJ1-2	ASSLDGLGYGYT